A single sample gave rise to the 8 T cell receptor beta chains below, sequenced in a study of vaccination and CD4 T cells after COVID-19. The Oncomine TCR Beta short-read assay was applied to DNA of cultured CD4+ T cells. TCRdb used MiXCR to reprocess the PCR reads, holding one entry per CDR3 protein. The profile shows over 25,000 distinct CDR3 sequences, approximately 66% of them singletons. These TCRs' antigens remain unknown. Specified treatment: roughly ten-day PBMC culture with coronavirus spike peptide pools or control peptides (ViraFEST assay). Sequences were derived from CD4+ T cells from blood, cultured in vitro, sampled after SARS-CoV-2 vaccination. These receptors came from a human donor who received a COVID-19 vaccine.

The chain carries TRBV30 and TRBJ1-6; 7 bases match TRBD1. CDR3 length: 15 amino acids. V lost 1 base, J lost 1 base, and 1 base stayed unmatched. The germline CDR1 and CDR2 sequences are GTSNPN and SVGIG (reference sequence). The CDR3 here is CAWSGGQSYNSPLHF. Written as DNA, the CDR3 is TGTGCCTGGAGTGGGGGACAGTCCTATAATTCACCCCTCCACTTT.

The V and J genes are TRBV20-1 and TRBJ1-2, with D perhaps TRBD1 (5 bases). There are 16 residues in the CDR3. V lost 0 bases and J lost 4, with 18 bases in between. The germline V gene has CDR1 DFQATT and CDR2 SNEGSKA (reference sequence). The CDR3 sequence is CSARDPSEVRGYGYTF. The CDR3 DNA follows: TGCAGTGCTAGAGATCCGTCCGAGGTGAGGGGCTATGGCTACACCTTC.

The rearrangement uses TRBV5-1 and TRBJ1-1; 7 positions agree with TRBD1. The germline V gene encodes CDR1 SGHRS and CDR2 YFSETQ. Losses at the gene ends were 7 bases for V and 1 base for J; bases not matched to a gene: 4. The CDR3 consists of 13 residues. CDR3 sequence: CASARQGNTEAFF. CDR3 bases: TGCGCCAGCGCCCGACAGGGGAACACTGAAGCTTTCTTT.

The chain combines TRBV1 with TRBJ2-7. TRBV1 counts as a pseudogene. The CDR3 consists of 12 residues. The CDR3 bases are TGCACCAGCACCCAGAACCCCTACGAGCAGTACTTC. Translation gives CTSTQNPYEQYF.

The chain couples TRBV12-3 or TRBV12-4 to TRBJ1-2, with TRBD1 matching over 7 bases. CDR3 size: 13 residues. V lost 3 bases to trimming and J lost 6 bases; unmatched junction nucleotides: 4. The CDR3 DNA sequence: TGTGCCAGCAGTTTGGGGCAGGGGGATGGCTACACCTTC. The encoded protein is CASSLGQGDGYTF.

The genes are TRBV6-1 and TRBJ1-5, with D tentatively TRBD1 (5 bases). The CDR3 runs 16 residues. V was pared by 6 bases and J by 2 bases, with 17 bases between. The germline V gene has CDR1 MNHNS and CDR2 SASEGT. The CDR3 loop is CASRGAGTEGNQPQHF. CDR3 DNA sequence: TGTGCCAGCAGAGGGGCCGGGACGGAAGGCAATCAGCCCCAGCATTTT.

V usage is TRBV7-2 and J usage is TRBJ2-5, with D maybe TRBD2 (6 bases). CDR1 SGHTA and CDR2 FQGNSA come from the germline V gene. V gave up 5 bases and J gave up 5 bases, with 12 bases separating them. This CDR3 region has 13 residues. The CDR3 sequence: CASSPTRRETQYF. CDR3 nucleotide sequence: TGTGCCAGCAGCCCGACTAGGCGGGAGACCCAGTACTTC.

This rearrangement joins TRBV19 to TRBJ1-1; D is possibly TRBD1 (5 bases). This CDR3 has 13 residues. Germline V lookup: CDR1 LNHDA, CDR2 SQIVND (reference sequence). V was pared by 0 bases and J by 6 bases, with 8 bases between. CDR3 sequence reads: CASSIDRDSEAFF. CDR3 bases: TGTGCCAGTAGTATAGACAGGGACTCTGAAGCTTTCTTT.